The present TCR beta chain was sequenced within a study of cytomegalovirus exposure and HLA in healthy donors. Study-level points and caveats: No immune exposure information besides CMV serostatus was available. Follow-up analysis later connected one missense variant in DCLRE1C with trimming of TCR beta V- and J-genes.

Worth noting for this clone: The antigen remains undetermined.

It was with 60 Vbeta and 13 Jbeta primers that the PCR ran. Some clones are missing from TCRdb's copy, which holds only in-frame ones; the method was immunoSEQ multiplex PCR. The sample includes about 150,000 clones, nearly 80% of them seen just once. The CDR3 length is 17 residues. Trimming pared 4 bases from V and 1 base from J, leaving 20 bases between. Germline V gene data show CDR1 as SGHRS and CDR2 as YFSETQ. V gene TRBV5-1 combines with J gene TRBJ1-1; D is possibly TRBD1 (6 bases). The sequence derives from a middle-aged woman in good health and CMV-seronegative. Sequencing was carried out using PBMCs. This CDR3 is CASSGGRGIGKNTEAFF. CDR3 DNA: TGCGCCAGCAGCGGGGGCAGGGGCATAGGAAAGAACACTGAAGCTTTCTTT.